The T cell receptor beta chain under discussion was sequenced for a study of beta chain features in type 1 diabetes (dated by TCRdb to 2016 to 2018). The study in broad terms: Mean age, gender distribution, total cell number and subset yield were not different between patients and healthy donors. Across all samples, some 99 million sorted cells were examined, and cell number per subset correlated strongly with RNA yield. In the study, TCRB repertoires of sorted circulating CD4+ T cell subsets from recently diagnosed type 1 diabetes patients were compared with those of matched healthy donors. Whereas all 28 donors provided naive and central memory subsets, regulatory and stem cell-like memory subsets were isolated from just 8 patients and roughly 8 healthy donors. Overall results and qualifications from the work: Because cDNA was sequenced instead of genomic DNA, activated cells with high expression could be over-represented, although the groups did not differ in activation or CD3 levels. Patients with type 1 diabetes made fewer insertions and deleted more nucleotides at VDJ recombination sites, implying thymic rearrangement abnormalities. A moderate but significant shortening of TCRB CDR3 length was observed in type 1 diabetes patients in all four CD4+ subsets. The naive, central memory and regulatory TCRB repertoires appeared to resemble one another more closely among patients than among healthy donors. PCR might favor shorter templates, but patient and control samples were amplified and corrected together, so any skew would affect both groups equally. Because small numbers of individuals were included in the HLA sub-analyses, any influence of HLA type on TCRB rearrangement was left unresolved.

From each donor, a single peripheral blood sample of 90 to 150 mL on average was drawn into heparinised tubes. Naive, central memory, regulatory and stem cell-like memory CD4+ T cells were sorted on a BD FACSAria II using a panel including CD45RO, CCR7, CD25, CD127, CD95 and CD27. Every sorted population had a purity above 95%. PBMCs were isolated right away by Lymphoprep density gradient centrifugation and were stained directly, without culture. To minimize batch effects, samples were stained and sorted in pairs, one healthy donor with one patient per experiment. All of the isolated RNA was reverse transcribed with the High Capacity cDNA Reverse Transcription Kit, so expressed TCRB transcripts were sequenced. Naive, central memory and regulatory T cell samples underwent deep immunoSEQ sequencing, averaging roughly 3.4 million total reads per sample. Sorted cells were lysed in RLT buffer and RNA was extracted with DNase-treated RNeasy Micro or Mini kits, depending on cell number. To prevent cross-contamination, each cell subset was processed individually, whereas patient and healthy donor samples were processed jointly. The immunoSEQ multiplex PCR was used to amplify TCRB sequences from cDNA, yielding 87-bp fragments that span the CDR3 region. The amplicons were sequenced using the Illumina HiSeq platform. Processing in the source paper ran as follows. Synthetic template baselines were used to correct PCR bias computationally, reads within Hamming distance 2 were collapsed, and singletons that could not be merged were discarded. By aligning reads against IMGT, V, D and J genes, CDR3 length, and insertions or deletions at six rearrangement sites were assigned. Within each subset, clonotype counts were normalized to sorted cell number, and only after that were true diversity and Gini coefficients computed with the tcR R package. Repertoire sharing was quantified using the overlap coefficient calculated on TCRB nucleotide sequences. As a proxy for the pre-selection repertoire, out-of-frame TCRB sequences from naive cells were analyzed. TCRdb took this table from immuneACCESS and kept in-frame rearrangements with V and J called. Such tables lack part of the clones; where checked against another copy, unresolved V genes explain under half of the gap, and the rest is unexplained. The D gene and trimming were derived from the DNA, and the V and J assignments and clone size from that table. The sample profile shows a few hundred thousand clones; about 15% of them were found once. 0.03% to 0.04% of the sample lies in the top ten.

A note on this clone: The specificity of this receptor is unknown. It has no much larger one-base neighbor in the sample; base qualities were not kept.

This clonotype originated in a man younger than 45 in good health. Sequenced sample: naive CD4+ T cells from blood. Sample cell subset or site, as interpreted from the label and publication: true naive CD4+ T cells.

At the DNA level, the sequence is TGTGCCTGGAGTTCTGCTAACTATGGCTACACCTTC. Its protein product is CAWSSANYGYTF. The rearrangement combines TRBV30 with TRBJ1-2, with the D gene too uncertain to name. The V end loses 2 bases and the J end loses 0 bases, and a stretch of 4 bases separates them. The cysteine opens and the phenylalanine closes a CDR3 of 12 amino acids. The sequence is cut down to CDR3 DNA, 36 bases in frame from base 1. Sequences GTSNPN (CDR1) and SVGIG (CDR2) are obtained from the germline V gene (reference sequence).